The rows below give T cell receptor beta chains drawn from one sample of a study of vaccination and CD4 T cells after COVID-19. TCRdb recomputed calls from the PCR reads with MiXCR, one row per CDR3 protein. This table has some 5,800 distinct CDR3 sequences, around 25% appearing once. Their antigens are not known. Sequenced material: CD4+ T cells from blood, cultured in vitro. The receptors shown here come from a human donor in good health. Each CDR3 is given with its conserved first and last residue. The D gene is left open where the match is weak. The size entry is marked missing in some rows and otherwise reads once, few, many or a size class.

d_call: TRBD1; v_call: TRBV5-1; j_call: TRBJ2-5; clone_size: .; cdr3_nt: TGCGCCAGCAGCTTAGGTGACAGGGTAATGGAGACCCAGTACTTC; cdr3_aa: CASSLGDRVMETQYF
d_call: .; v_call: TRBV5-8; j_call: TRBJ2-3; clone_size: few; cdr3_nt: TGTGCCAGCAGCTTACCGGGGACGGATACGCAGTATTTT; cdr3_aa: CASSLPGTDTQYF
d_call: .; v_call: TRBV20-1; j_call: TRBJ1-1; clone_size: medium-sized; cdr3_nt: TGCAGTGCTAGGCGGGGCGCGAAGAACACTGAAGCTTTCTTT; cdr3_aa: CSARRGAKNTEAFF
d_call: .; v_call: TRBV19; j_call: TRBJ2-7; clone_size: .; cdr3_nt: TGTGCCAGTAGCCGCGCCGGGAACTCCTACGAGCAGTACTTC; cdr3_aa: CASSRAGNSYEQYF
d_call: TRBD1; v_call: TRBV20-1; j_call: TRBJ2-2; clone_size: .; cdr3_nt: TGCAGTGCTATACAGGGGTTGACCGGGGAGCTGTTTTTT; cdr3_aa: CSAIQGLTGELFF
d_call: TRBD1; v_call: TRBV19; j_call: TRBJ1-2; clone_size: few; cdr3_nt: TGTGCCAGTAGTGTAACCCGGGACAGAGGCTACACCTTC; cdr3_aa: CASSVTRDRGYTF
d_call: .; v_call: TRBV10-1; j_call: TRBJ1-1; clone_size: few; cdr3_nt: TGCGCCAGCAGTGGCGTCGAGGATGAAGCTTTCTTT; cdr3_aa: CASSGVEDEAFF
d_call: TRBD2; v_call: TRBV7-9; j_call: TRBJ2-3; clone_size: .; cdr3_nt: TGTGCCAGCACTATAGCGGGGGGCACAGATACGCAGTATTTT; cdr3_aa: CASTIAGGTDTQYF
d_call: .; v_call: TRBV21-1; j_call: TRBJ1-5; clone_size: few; cdr3_nt: TGTGCCAGCAGCAAACATTCGGGATTAGGGCAGCCCCAGCATTTT; cdr3_aa: CASSKHSGLGQPQHF
d_call: .; v_call: TRBV4-1; j_call: TRBJ2-7; clone_size: .; cdr3_nt: TGCGCCAGCAGCCTCGAGCCGGTTTACGAGCAGTACTTC; cdr3_aa: CASSLEPVYEQYF
d_call: TRBD1; v_call: TRBV20-1; j_call: TRBJ1-2; clone_size: medium-sized; cdr3_nt: TGCAGTGCTCCAAGGGGGCAGGGGGCATTTGGCTACACCTTC; cdr3_aa: CSAPRGQGAFGYTF
d_call: .; v_call: TRBV10-1; j_call: TRBJ1-1; clone_size: .; cdr3_nt: TGCGCCAGCAGTGAGAGGTCATGGGACACTGAAGCTTTCTTT; cdr3_aa: CASSERSWDTEAFF
d_call: TRBD1; v_call: TRBV28; j_call: TRBJ2-3; clone_size: .; cdr3_nt: TGTGCCAGCAGTACCCCCGGACAGGGGGCATCAGATACGCAGTATTTT; cdr3_aa: CASSTPGQGASDTQYF
d_call: .; v_call: TRBV11-1; j_call: TRBJ1-2; clone_size: .; cdr3_nt: TGTGCCAGCAGCTTCCGGACAGACTATGGCTACACCTTC; cdr3_aa: CASSFRTDYGYTF
d_call: .; v_call: TRBV11-2; j_call: TRBJ2-5; clone_size: .; cdr3_nt: TGTGCCAGCAGCTTAATACAAGAGACCCAGTACTTC; cdr3_aa: CASSLIQETQYF
d_call: .; v_call: TRBV19; j_call: TRBJ1-6; clone_size: .; cdr3_nt: TGTGCCAGTAGTCGGACGCTTGGAACCCTCCACTTT; cdr3_aa: CASSRTLGTLHF
d_call: .; v_call: TRBV6-1; j_call: TRBJ1-6; clone_size: medium-sized; cdr3_nt: TGTGCCAGCCAAACCTTCTATAATTCACCCCTCCACTTT; cdr3_aa: CASQTFYNSPLHF
d_call: .; v_call: TRBV7-9; j_call: TRBJ1-2; clone_size: medium-sized; cdr3_nt: TGTGCCAGCAGCTTATCGGGGTTTGGCTACACCTTC; cdr3_aa: CASSLSGFGYTF
d_call: .; v_call: TRBV6-1; j_call: TRBJ1-2; clone_size: medium-sized; cdr3_nt: TGTGCCAGCAGCCTAGGCAATACGGGGGGCTACACCTTC; cdr3_aa: CASSLGNTGGYTF
d_call: .; v_call: TRBV11-1; j_call: TRBJ2-7; clone_size: .; cdr3_nt: TGTGCCAGCAGCTTAGGGAGATTCGACAGCGAGCAGTACTTC; cdr3_aa: CASSLGRFDSEQYF
d_call: .; v_call: TRBV7-2; j_call: TRBJ1-6; clone_size: medium-sized; cdr3_nt: TGTGCCAGCAGCTTAGAGGTAGGGGATATATCACCCCTCCACTTT; cdr3_aa: CASSLEVGDISPLHF
d_call: .; v_call: TRBV7-3; j_call: TRBJ2-3; clone_size: .; cdr3_nt: TGTGCCAGCAGCTTAATGGGCAGGGCCGTGGATACGCAGTATTTT; cdr3_aa: CASSLMGRAVDTQYF
d_call: TRBD1; v_call: TRBV6-1; j_call: TRBJ1-6; clone_size: .; cdr3_nt: TGTGCCAGCAATTGGGGACAGGGCCGGGTGAATTCACCCCTCCACTTT; cdr3_aa: CASNWGQGRVNSPLHF
d_call: .; v_call: TRBV6-5; j_call: TRBJ2-3; clone_size: .; cdr3_nt: TGTGCCAGCAGTTACCGGGCCGACCGACAATATACGCAGTATTTT; cdr3_aa: CASSYRADRQYTQYF
d_call: .; v_call: TRBV19; j_call: TRBJ1-2; clone_size: .; cdr3_nt: TGTGCCAGTAGACGGAAAGACTATGGCTACACCTTC; cdr3_aa: CASRRKDYGYTF
d_call: TRBD2; v_call: TRBV20-1; j_call: TRBJ2-7; clone_size: .; cdr3_nt: TGCAGTGCCCCGGGACTAGCGGGGGGGCCCTACGAGCAGTACTTC; cdr3_aa: CSAPGLAGGPYEQYF
d_call: TRBD2; v_call: TRBV25-1; j_call: TRBJ2-7; clone_size: .; cdr3_nt: TGTGCCAGCAGTGAATCAGTAGCGGGGGCCTACGAGCAGTACTTC; cdr3_aa: CASSESVAGAYEQYF
d_call: .; v_call: TRBV18; j_call: TRBJ2-1; clone_size: .; cdr3_nt: TGTGCCAGCTCACCGTCCGAGGGGAACAATGAGCAGTTCTTC; cdr3_aa: CASSPSEGNNEQFF
d_call: .; v_call: TRBV20-1; j_call: TRBJ2-1; clone_size: few; cdr3_nt: TGCAGTGCTAGAGCAGTGATCCGGGACGACAATGAGCAGTTCTTC; cdr3_aa: CSARAVIRDDNEQFF
d_call: TRBD1; v_call: TRBV20-1; j_call: TRBJ2-3; clone_size: few; cdr3_nt: TGCAGTGTACAGGGGGGTGCTACGCAGTATTTT; cdr3_aa: CSVQGGATQYF
d_call: .; v_call: TRBV4-2; j_call: TRBJ1-1; clone_size: few; cdr3_nt: TGTGCCAGCAGCCAAGTCAGGAACACTGAAGCTTTCTTT; cdr3_aa: CASSQVRNTEAFF
d_call: .; v_call: TRBV30; j_call: TRBJ1-1; clone_size: .; cdr3_nt: TGTGCCTGGAGTTTAGGGGTGGACACTGAAGCTTTCTTT; cdr3_aa: CAWSLGVDTEAFF
d_call: .; v_call: TRBV19; j_call: TRBJ1-5; clone_size: .; cdr3_nt: TGTGCCAGTAGTAGGCAGGAGACTGGCAATCAGCCCCAGCATTTT; cdr3_aa: CASSRQETGNQPQHF